This entry lists 18 T cell receptor beta chains sequenced from one sample in a study of blood T cell repertoires in COVID-19. The assay was immunoSEQ multiplex PCR, and TCRdb's table has in-frame clones only and misses some. The repertoire has some 530,000 clones, around 85% of them found once; the top ten carry roughly 3.2%. Sequenced material: peripheral blood. The receptors derive from a human donor in a cohort sampled during active COVID-19.

There are a few counts of this clone. This chain joins TRBV27 and TRBJ2-2; 9 positions match TRBD2. Germline CDR1 is MNHEY and CDR2 is SMNVEV (reference sequence). The junction had 5 bases not matched to a gene; V was cut back by 2 bases and J by 7 bases. The length of the CDR3 is 15 residues. This CDR3 is CASSLAGGLGGELFF. CDR3 in DNA: TGTGCCAGCAGTTTAGCGGGAGGGCTCGGCGGGGAGCTGTTTTTT.

The chain joins TRBV3-1 (or the pseudogene TRBV3-2) to TRBJ2-2, with D perhaps TRBD1 (5 bases). This CDR3 contains 16 residues. V shed 3 bases and J shed 4 bases, with 15 bases lying between them. Looked up from germline, CDR1 is LGHDT and CDR2 is YNNKEL (reference sequence). This CDR3 is CASSHRTPQGTGELFF. CDR3 sequence (DNA): TGTGCCAGCAGCCACAGGACCCCCCAGGGCACCGGGGAGCTGTTTTTT.

The genes are TRBV15 and TRBJ1-2; 11 bases match TRBD1. The germline gives CDR1 LNHNV, CDR2 YYDKDF (reference sequence). This CDR3 comprises 17 residues. With 1 base clipped from V and 4 bases from J, the junction kept 8 bases outside the gene matches. The CDR3 loop reads CATSRGTGGGGPYGYTF. CDR3 sequence (DNA): TGTGCCACCAGCAGAGGGACAGGGGGCGGAGGGCCCTATGGCTACACCTTC.

CDR3 sequence reads: CAISESGNGYTF. The DNA for the CDR3 is TGTGCCATCAGTGAGTCCGGGAACGGCTACACCTTC. The J gene is TRBJ1-2, the V gene TRBV10-3; D not certain. Germline V gene data show CDR1 as ENHRY and CDR2 as SYGVKD. This CDR3 spans 12 amino acids. V shed 0 bases and J shed 8 bases, with 7 bases lying between them.

The J gene is TRBJ1-1, the V gene TRBV30; D is perhaps TRBD1 (6 bases). V was cut by 2 bases and J by 1 base, with 11 bases left in between. The germline V gene has CDR1 GTSNPN and CDR2 SVGIG (reference sequence). The CDR3 is 14 amino acids. The CDR3 DNA reads as TGTGCCTGGAGTTTGGACAGTAAGAACACTGAAGCTTTCTTT. Translated, it gives CAWSLDSKNTEAFF.

This clone was found once. V and J are TRBV12-5 and TRBJ2-7, with TRBD1 identical over 9 bases. The V segment lost 6 bases and the J segment 3 bases; nucleotides outside the gene matches: 6. This CDR3 contains 14 residues. CDR1 LGHNT and CDR2 FRNRAP come from the germline V gene. The CDR3 sequence is CASGTGTGIYEQYF. The CDR3 DNA sequence: TGTGCTAGTGGAACCGGGACAGGGATCTACGAGCAGTACTTC. Based on the CDR3 plus reference TRBV12-5 and TRBJ2-7, the full variable domain is DARVTQTPRHKVTEMGQEVTMRCQPILGHNTVFWYRQTMMQGLELLAYFRNRAPLDDSGMPKDRFSAEMPDATLATLKIQPSEPRDSAVYFCASGTGTGIYEQYFGPGTRLTVT.

In its sample, this clone was seen once. The CDR3 DNA follows: TGTGCCAGCAGTCCCGGACTAGCGGTACGCAACAATGAGCAGTTCTTC. Translated: CASSPGLAVRNNEQFF. The rearrangement joins TRBV28 to TRBJ2-1; 10 nucleotides match TRBD2. The CDR3 has 16 residues. With 5 bases clipped from V and 5 bases from J, the junction kept 9 bases outside the gene matches. The germline V gene encodes CDR1 MDHEN and CDR2 SYDVKM.

The chain uses TRBV19 and TRBJ1-4, with no clear D. The V gene lost 3 bases and the J gene lost 6 bases, with 11 bases spanning the gap. Germline CDR1 and CDR2: LNHDA and SQIVND (reference sequence). This CDR3 region has 14 residues. The CDR3 here is CASSIGGGYEKLFF. DNA for the CDR3: TGTGCCAGTAGTATTGGTGGAGGATATGAAAAACTGTTTTTT.

The CDR3 is CAWSNGGSTYEQYF. The CDR3 coding sequence is TGTGCCTGGAGTAATGGGGGGTCCACCTACGAGCAGTACTTC. The chain recombines TRBV30 with TRBJ2-7; TRBD2 might be the D (6 bases). Trimming left V 2 bases short and J 2 bases short, with 13 bases between. In germline, CDR1 is GTSNPN, CDR2 SVGIG (reference sequence). The length of the CDR3 is 14 residues.

In its sample, this clone was seen a few times. The chain combines TRBV12-3 or TRBV12-4 with TRBJ1-1; 8 bases match TRBD1. The J segment lost 6 bases and the V segment lost 6 bases, leaving 3 bases of the junction unmatched. The CDR3 spans 12 residues. CDR3 DNA sequence: TGTGCCAGCAGCACGGACAGGGCTGAAGCTTTCTTT. Protein: CASSTDRAEAFF.

Notes on this clone: The same CDR3 can be traced to other DNA sequences in this sample. The V call is TRBV7-9, the J call TRBJ1-1, with 7 positions matching TRBD1. The CDR3 sequence is 13 residues long. V trimming: 3 bases; J trimming: 3 bases; junction bases outside the gene matches: 1. The germline CDR1 and CDR2 sequences are SEHNR and FQNEAQ (reference sequence). The DNA of the CDR3 is TGTGCCAGCAGCTTCACAGGGGACACTGAAGCTTTCTTT. Translated, it gives CASSFTGDTEAFF.

In its sample, this clone was seen once. J is TRBJ1-3 and V is TRBV27; 8 bases match TRBD1. With V trimmed by 2 bases and J by 4 bases, 10 bases remained unmatched. The CDR3 runs 17 residues. The germline gives CDR1 MNHEY, CDR2 SMNVEV (reference sequence). CDR3 sequence: CASSLGPLGQGGNTIYF. The DNA for the CDR3 is TGTGCCAGCAGTTTAGGCCCCCTTGGACAGGGAGGAAACACCATATATTTT.

The CDR3: CASSIGRDGTYEQYF. CDR3 nucleotide sequence: TGTGCCAGTAGTATAGGCCGGGACGGGACTTACGAGCAGTACTTC. The gene calls are TRBV19 and TRBJ2-7, with D possibly matching TRBD2 (6 bases). CDR1 is LNHDA and CDR2 is SQIVND in the germline V gene (reference sequence). The CDR3 spans 15 residues. V was pared by 1 base and J by 4 bases, with 14 bases between.

This clone was found once. V usage is TRBV2 and J usage is TRBJ1-1, with D maybe TRBD1 (6 bases). Germline V gives CDR1 SNHLY, CDR2 FYNNEI. The length of the CDR3 is 15 residues. Trimming left V 2 bases short and J 3 bases short, with 13 bases between. The CDR3 reads CASSEWGGAYTEAFF. Here the CDR3 DNA reads TGTGCCAGCAGTGAATGGGGGGGCGCTTACACTGAAGCTTTCTTT.

Turning to this clone: This same CDR3 is encoded by further DNA sequences in the sample. This chain connects TRBV6-5 to TRBJ1-5; D may be TRBD1 (5 bases). The V gene lost 3 bases and the J gene lost 4 bases, with 7 bases spanning the gap. Germline values: CDR1 MNHEY, CDR2 SVGAGI. CDR3 size: 13 residues. CDR3 nucleotide sequence: TGTGCCAGCAGTTATCGGGGGAATCAGCCCCAGCATTTT. It codes for CASSYRGNQPQHF.

V is TRBV29-1 and J is TRBJ1-1; weak D call: TRBD1 (6 bases). Trimming pared 7 bases from V and 1 base from J, leaving 16 bases between. Germline V gives CDR1 SQVTM, CDR2 ANQGSEA. CDR3 length: 14 residues. The CDR3 DNA follows: TGCAGCGCTGGAGGGGGGGGCCGGAACACTGAAGCTTTCTTT. It specifies CSAGGGGRNTEAFF.

In its sample, this clone was seen once. The genes are TRBV27 and TRBJ2-7; the match to TRBD1 covers 8 bases. Losses at the gene ends were 2 bases for V and 2 bases for J; bases not matched to a gene: 8. CDR1 is MNHEY and CDR2 is SMNVEV in the germline V gene (reference sequence). This CDR3 is built from 16 residues. The CDR3 is CASSLMGQVGAYEQYF. The CDR3 bases are TGTGCCAGCAGTTTAATGGGACAGGTCGGCGCCTACGAGCAGTACTTC.

This clone was detected once. This sequence joins TRBV19 and TRBJ2-7; 9 nucleotides match TRBD1. V lost 4 bases and J lost 7; bases outside the gene matches: 8. From germline, CDR1 is LNHDA and CDR2 SQIVND (reference sequence). CDR3 length equals 14 residues. The CDR3 sequence: CASSTIQGAVEQYF. The CDR3, as DNA: TGTGCCAGTAGTACTATACAGGGGGCGGTGGAGCAGTACTTC.